These 26 T cell receptor beta chains originate from one sample sequenced in a study of T cell repertoires in cytomegalovirus infection. No cognate antigen is known for these TCRs. TCRdb reprocessed the reads with MiXCR, giving one entry per CDR3 protein. This table holds about 830,000 distinct CDR3 sequences, about 31% found once. This sample comprised cultured CD8+ T cells from PBMCs, obtained from culture after CMV antigen stimulation. These receptor sequences come from a human donor in good health (CMV status not recorded). Some clones in this sample may be carry-over from other donors' samples.

V usage is TRBV6-5 and J usage is TRBJ2-5, with 11 bases identical to TRBD2. The germline CDR1 and CDR2 sequences are MNHEY and SVGAGI. The CDR3 is 17 amino acids. With 5 bases clipped from V and 0 bases from J, the junction kept 8 bases outside the gene matches. The CDR3 DNA reads as TGTGCCAGCAGTCAGCTAGCGGGGGGATGGTACCAAGAGACCCAGTACTTC. Protein sequence: CASSQLAGGWYQETQYF.

The rearrangement uses TRBV12-5 and TRBJ2-7, with 11 bases aligning to TRBD1. Germline loops: CDR1 LGHNT, CDR2 FRNRAP. The trim removed 6 bases at V and 5 bases at J, leaving 6 bases unmatched. This CDR3 has 14 amino acids. CDR3 nucleotide sequence: TGTGCTAGTGGACCCGGGACAGGGGGAGACGAGCAGTACTTC. This sequence encodes CASGPGTGGDEQYF.

The chain couples TRBV9 to TRBJ2-5; possibly TRBD1 or TRBD2 for D (5 bases each). Trimming stripped 4 bases from V and 3 bases from J, with 19 bases between. The CDR3 is 16 residues long. The V gene's germline CDR1 is SGDLS and CDR2 YYNGEE. CDR3 nucleotides: TGTGCCAGCAGCCTCACCGGGACGGGGAGTAAAGAGACCCAGTACTTC. Its translation: CASSLTGTGSKETQYF.

This clonotype was seen a single time. The rearrangement links TRBV9 to TRBJ2-3; a possible D gene is TRBD1 (5 bases). In germline, CDR1 is SGDLS, CDR2 YYNGEE. The CDR3 consists of 17 residues. Trimming left V 3 bases short and J 2 bases short, with 19 bases between. CDR3 amino acids: CASSGRTFALSTDTQYF. CDR3 DNA: TGTGCCAGCAGCGGCCGGACATTCGCCCTTTCCACAGATACGCAGTATTTT. Filled out from reference TRBV9 and TRBJ2-3, the complete variable domain reads DSGVTQTPKHLITATGQRVTLRCSPRSGDLSVYWYQQSLDQGLQFLIQYYNGEERAKGNILERFSAQQFPDLHSELNLSSLELGDSALYFCASSGRTFALSTDTQYFGPGTRLTVL.

The CDR3 reads CASSERYGYSNQPQHF. The CDR3 coding sequence is TGTGCCAGCAGTGAGAGGTACGGTTATAGCAATCAGCCCCAGCATTTT. The chain carries TRBV6-2 or TRBV6-3 and TRBJ1-5; no clear D. V was clipped by 5 bases and J by 0 bases, with 14 bases between them. CDR1 is MNHEY and CDR2 is SVGEGT in the germline V gene. CDR3 length: 16 residues.

This sequence joins TRBV20-1 and TRBJ2-5; 8 bases agree with TRBD1. V was clipped by 5 bases and J by 2 bases; unmatched bases: 13. The V gene's germline CDR1 is DFQATT and CDR2 SNEGSKA (reference sequence). CDR3 length: 16 amino acids. In nucleotides, the CDR3 is TGCAGTGCTGGCCCCAGGGGGCGGGGTTGGCAAGAGACCCAGTACTTC. Amino acid sequence: CSAGPRGRGWQETQYF.

The chain is built from TRBV4-1 and TRBJ1-6; 7 bases line up with TRBD1. Germline V CDR1 and CDR2: MGHRA, YSYEKL. The CDR3 runs to 12 residues. The V gene end was trimmed by 8 bases and the J gene end by 10 bases; junction bases not matched to a gene: 5. The CDR3: CASRQGSSPLHF. As DNA, the CDR3 is TGCGCCAGCCGACAGGGAAGCTCACCCCTCCACTTT.

The chain couples TRBV7-9 to TRBJ2-2; 11 positions match TRBD1. Losses at the gene ends were 4 bases for V and 3 bases for J; bases not matched to a gene: 7. This CDR3 has 17 amino acids. Germline CDR1 SEHNR, CDR2 FQNEAQ (reference sequence). The CDR3 coding sequence is TGTGCCAGCAGCTCGATCCGGGACAGGGGGTACACCGGGGAGCTGTTTTTT. Translation gives CASSSIRDRGYTGELFF.

This clonotype was observed many times. The rearrangement links TRBV7-2 to TRBJ1-1; TRBD1 aligns across 7 bases. The CDR3 is 13 residues long. Germline lookup yields CDR1 SGHTA and CDR2 FQGNSA. The ends lost 2 bases at V and 5 bases at J; junction bases unmatched: 2. The CDR3 DNA is TGTGCCAGCAGCTTAAACAGGGGAACTGAAGCTTTCTTT. Protein product: CASSLNRGTEAFF.

The chain employs TRBV25-1 and TRBJ2-3; perhaps TRBD1 as D (5 bases). Trimming took off 4 bases at V and 4 bases at J, with 15 bases between the two ends. CDR1 is MGHDK, CDR2 SYGVNS, per germline. This CDR3 comprises 15 residues. CDR3 sequence: CASSGRTSWADTQYF. In DNA form, the CDR3 reads TGTGCCAGCAGTGGACGGACAAGCTGGGCAGATACGCAGTATTTT.

This rearrangement joins TRBV6-4 to TRBJ2-4; D perhaps matches TRBD2 (5 bases). The CDR3 runs 12 residues. Per germline, CDR1 MRHNA and CDR2 SNTAGT. V lost 7 bases to trimming and J lost 5 bases, with 9 bases between them. This chain's CDR3 is CASMGSENIQYF. In nucleotides, the CDR3 is TGTGCCAGCATGGGGAGCGAAAACATTCAGTACTTC.

The chain has TRBV4-3 and TRBJ2-3; TRBD1 aligns across 9 bases. This CDR3 comprises 17 residues. V shed 0 bases, J shed 2 bases, and the junction held 6 bases outside the gene matches. Per the germline V gene, CDR1 is LGHNA and CDR2 is YSLEER. The CDR3 DNA reads as TGCGCCAGCAGCCAAGATTTCGGGACAGGGAACACAGATACGCAGTATTTT. It yields the protein CASSQDFGTGNTDTQYF.

The CDR3 loop reads CASSQGRGDFNEQFF. For the CDR3, the DNA is TGCGCCAGCAGCCAAGGAAGAGGAGACTTCAATGAGCAGTTCTTC. The V gene is TRBV4-1, the J gene TRBJ2-1; D unclear. Between the trimmed V and J ends, which lost 1 base and 6 bases, there was a span of 13 bases. The CDR3 is 15 amino acids. The germline CDR1 and CDR2 sequences are MGHRA and YSYEKL.

This clonotype was recorded a few times. The rearrangement joins TRBV7-8 to TRBJ2-7; D may match TRBD1 or TRBD2 (5 bases each). The CDR3 consists of 14 residues. With 4 bases removed from V and 3 bases from J, the gap between germline ends came to 13 bases. Germline V gives CDR1 SGHVS, CDR2 FQNEAQ. CDR3 bases: TGTGCCAGCAGCTGGGACCCCACAGGCTACGAGCAGTACGTC. As protein: CASSWDPTGYEQYV.

This clonotype has more than one count but fewer than ten. This chain uses TRBV7-3 with TRBJ1-1; D is uncertain. From germline, CDR1 is SGHTA and CDR2 FQGTGA. The CDR3 is 15 residues long. V shed 6 bases and J shed 1 base, with 15 bases lying between them. In DNA form, the CDR3 reads TGTGCCAGCAGTCCTGTTGAAGGGCCGAACACTGAAGCTTTCTTT. It yields the protein CASSPVEGPNTEAFF. The complete variable domain, with remaining parts taken from reference TRBV7-3 and TRBJ1-1, reads GAGVSQTPSNKVTEKGKYVELRCDPISGHTALYWYRQSLGQGPEFLIYFQGTGAADDSGLPNDRFFAVRPEGSVSTLKIQRTERGDSAVYLCASSPVEGPNTEAFFGQGTRLTVV.

V gene TRBV5-5 combines with J gene TRBJ1-5, with D possibly being TRBD1 (5 bases). The CDR3 is 17 residues long. Germline CDR1 SGHKS, CDR2 YYEKEE (reference sequence). The V end was cut by 4 bases, the J end by 5 bases, with 22 bases between. For the CDR3, the DNA is TGTGCCAGCAGCCTAGACAGAATTGAAAGCTCCCATCAGCCCCAGCATTTT. Translation: CASSLDRIESSHQPQHF. Supplemented by reference TRBV5-5 and TRBJ1-5, the full variable domain reads DAGVTQSPTHLIKTRGQQVTLRCSPISGHKSVSWYQQVLGQGPQFIFQYYEKEERGRGNFPDRFSARQFPNYSSELNVNALLLGDSALYLCASSLDRIESSHQPQHFGDGTRLSIL.

Note on this clonotype: A read error may be the cause here, since a much bigger clone is one base away. CDR3 loop: CASSIRDREEIQYF. The CDR3 DNA reads as TGTGCCAGCAGCATCCGGGACCGCGAAGAGATCCAGTACTTC. The chain is built from TRBV7-8 and TRBJ2-5; D may be TRBD1 or TRBD2 (5 bases each). Germline lookup yields CDR1 SGHVS and CDR2 FQNEAQ. The CDR3 has 14 amino acids.

The chain uses TRBV27 and TRBJ2-4; D gene ambiguous. Trimming cost V 1 base and J 5 bases, with 6 bases left between them. CDR1 and CDR2 from the germline V gene are MNHEY and SMNVEV (reference sequence). This CDR3 comprises 13 residues. The CDR3 bases are TGTGCCAGCAGTTTATTGGGTGAAAACATTCAGTACTTC. Its translation is CASSLLGENIQYF.

The chain uses TRBV6-1 and TRBJ2-5; D is possibly TRBD1 (5 bases). Germline CDR1 and CDR2: MNHNS and SASEGT. The CDR3 contains 14 residues. The V end lost 3 bases, the J end lost 2 bases, and 10 bases lay between the germline ends. CDR3 in amino acids: CASSDQWTQETQYF. CDR3 coding DNA: TGTGCCAGCAGTGATCAGTGGACACAAGAGACCCAGTACTTC.

This chain joins TRBV27 and TRBJ2-7; 8 positions agree with TRBD2. CDR3 length equals 14 residues. Looked up from germline, CDR1 is MNHEY and CDR2 is SMNVEV (reference sequence). The J segment lost 2 bases and the V segment lost 2 bases, leaving 2 bases of the junction unmatched. CDR3 sequence reads: CASSLRGLAYEQYF. In DNA form, the CDR3 reads TGTGCCAGCAGTTTACGGGGACTAGCCTACGAGCAGTACTTC.

This clonotype was picked up a small number of times. The rearrangement joins TRBV3-1 to TRBJ1-1; a possible D gene is TRBD1 (6 bases). Germline CDR1 LGHDT, CDR2 YNNKEL (reference sequence). V was shortened by 3 bases and J by 1 base, with 12 bases between the two germline ends. The CDR3 is 15 amino acids. The CDR3 nucleotides are TGTGCCAGCAGCCAGTCAGACAGGCAGAACACTGAAGCTTTCTTT. Its protein is CASSQSDRQNTEAFF.

For this clonotype: Because it lacks the conserved phenylalanine or tryptophan at the end, this CDR3 is likely a read error. The CDR3 DNA sequence: TGTGCCACCAGTAGTATGGCCCAAGAGCAGTTCTTA. It is translated as CATSSMAQEQFL. V is TRBV24-1 and J is TRBJ2-1; D call uncertain. This CDR3 has 12 residues. Germline CDR1 KGHDR, CDR2 SFDVKD. Deletions cut 6 bases from V and 10 bases from J, with 12 bases between.

The V call is TRBV28, the J call TRBJ2-3; either TRBD1 or TRBD2 may supply D (5 bases each). Looked up from germline, CDR1 is MDHEN and CDR2 is SYDVKM. This CDR3 spans 16 amino acids. V dropped 3 bases and J dropped 4 bases, with 17 bases sitting between them. Written as DNA, the CDR3 is TGTGCCAGCAGTTTGTTGGGACCGGCCGAGGCAGATACGCAGTATTTT. It encodes CASSLLGPAEADTQYF.

At least ten counts were recorded for this clonotype. The chain recombines TRBV2 with TRBJ2-1; D perhaps matches TRBD2 (5 bases). CDR3 length: 16 residues. Looked up from germline, CDR1 is SNHLY and CDR2 is FYNNEI. Trimming removed 5 bases from V and 5 bases from J, with 19 bases in between. The CDR3 region is CASSLLAGSKDNEQFF. The CDR3 region has the DNA TGTGCCAGCAGTCTATTGGCGGGCAGTAAAGACAATGAGCAGTTCTTC.

The chain links TRBV2 to TRBJ1-1; D remains unclear. V was pared by 8 bases and J by 1 base, with 14 bases between. Germline CDR1 reads SNHLY; CDR2 reads FYNNEI. CDR3 size: 14 residues. CDR3 residues: CASLLWVGNTEAFF. The CDR3 nucleotides read TGTGCCAGCCTCCTTTGGGTTGGGAACACTGAAGCTTTCTTT.

This clonotype was counted at least ten times. The V and J genes are TRBV7-6 and TRBJ1-1, with D unresolved. V dropped 5 bases and J dropped 4 bases, with 17 bases sitting between them. Germline lookup yields CDR1 SGHVS and CDR2 FNYEAQ. This CDR3 contains 15 residues. CDR3 nucleotides: TGTGCCAGCAGCCCCGACGGAGACTCGGGCACTGAAGCTTTCTTT. Translation: CASSPDGDSGTEAFF.